This T cell receptor (beta chain) was obtained from a study of blood T cell repertoires in COVID-19. Assay: immunoSEQ multiplex PCR; the TCRdb copy retains only in-frame clones and omits some. This sample carries about 63,000 clones, around 80% of them seen once, and the ten largest clones take 12%. The V gene's germline CDR1 is SGHVS and CDR2 FQNEAQ. This CDR3 spans 17 amino acids. V shed 1 base and J 2 bases; nucleotides not matched to a gene: 7. The specimen sequenced was peripheral blood. This TCR came from a human donor in a cohort sampled during active COVID-19. The chain has TRBV7-8 and TRBJ2-1; TRBD2 agrees at 8 bases. The DNA for the CDR3 is TGTGCCAGCAGCTTAGTTTTACGGGGGGGTACCTACAATGAGCAGTTCTTC. This sequence encodes CASSLVLRGGTYNEQFF. Variable domain in full (rest from reference TRBV7-8 and TRBJ2-1): GAGVSQSPRYKVAKRGQDVALRCDPISGHVSLFWYQQALGQGPEFLTYFQNEAQLDKSGLPSDRFFAERPEGSVSTLKIQRTQQEDSAVYLCASSLVLRGGTYNEQFFGPGTRLTVL.